The 30 T cell receptor beta chains below come from one sample, sequenced in a study of technical replicates of blood from four donors. Method: immunoSEQ multiplex PCR; TCRdb's copy keeps in-frame clones and lacks some. The table records more than 70,000 clones, 75% to 95% of them present only once. Sequencing was carried out using T cells isolated from PBMCs. The receptors were gathered from a human donor in good health.

This clone was counted only a few times. The chain joins TRBV30 to TRBJ1-1; no reliable D call. Trimming shortened V by 0 bases and J by 8 bases, and 10 bases separated the two germline ends. CDR3 length equals 12 residues. CDR1 and CDR2 from the germline V gene are GTSNPN and SVGIG (reference sequence). This CDR3 is CAWSVPAGEAFF. The CDR3 DNA reads TGTGCCTGGAGTGTACCAGCGGGAGAAGCTTTCTTT.

This sequence joins TRBV29-1 and TRBJ2-5, with D unresolved. Germline V gene lookup returns CDR1 SQVTM and CDR2 ANQGSEA. Trimming stripped 1 base from V and 2 bases from J, with 14 bases between. This CDR3 has 15 residues. CDR3 amino acids: CSVEGATHFQETQYF. The CDR3 nucleotides are TGCAGCGTTGAAGGGGCTACCCATTTTCAAGAGACCCAGTACTTC. The entire variable domain, with the rest obtained from reference TRBV29-1 and TRBJ2-5, is as follows: SAVISQKPSRDICQRGTSLTIQCQVDSQVTMMFWYRQQPGQSLTLIATANQGSEATYESGFVIDKFPISRPNLTFSTLTVSNMSPEDSSIYLCSVEGATHFQETQYFGPGTRLLVL.

The gene calls are TRBV4-1 and TRBJ1-2, with 9 bases fitting TRBD1. The length of the CDR3 is 18 residues. V shed 4 bases, J shed 4 bases, and the junction held 16 bases outside the gene matches. The germline gives CDR1 MGHRA, CDR2 YSYEKL. The CDR3 protein is CASSLAFDMDRGFYGYTF. CDR3 DNA: TGCGCCAGCAGCCTGGCCTTCGACATGGACAGGGGATTCTATGGCTACACCTTC.

The V gene is TRBV30, the J gene TRBJ1-1; possibly TRBD1 for D (6 bases). V was trimmed by 2 bases and J by 11 bases, leaving 27 bases between them. Germline V gives CDR1 GTSNPN, CDR2 SVGIG (reference sequence). CDR3 length equals 16 residues. DNA of the CDR3: TGTGCCTGGAGTTACGGAACCGGGACACGGAGCCTTGGGGCTTTCTTT. It yields the protein CAWSYGTGTRSLGAFF.

J is TRBJ2-1 and V is TRBV25-1; D might be TRBD2 (7 bases). CDR3 length: 12 residues. The germline CDR1 and CDR2 sequences are MGHDK and SYGVNS. Here the CDR3 reads CVRRGRDNEQFF. The CDR3 DNA is TGTGTTAGGAGGGGGAGGGACAATGAGCAGTTCTTC.

This chain connects TRBV6-5 to TRBJ2-7; perhaps TRBD1 as D (6 bases). Looked up from germline, CDR1 is MNHEY and CDR2 is SVGAGI. The V gene lost 4 bases and the J gene lost 4 bases, with 14 bases spanning the gap. CDR3 length equals 14 residues. The CDR3 sequence: CASSFRDGQYEQYF. The CDR3 nucleotides are TGTGCCAGCAGTTTCCGGGACGGACAGTACGAGCAGTACTTC.

The chain is built from TRBV27 and TRBJ2-3; maybe TRBD2 (5 bases). In germline, CDR1 is MNHEY, CDR2 SMNVEV (reference sequence). V dropped 2 bases and J dropped 3 bases, with 9 bases sitting between them. The CDR3 length is 14 residues. The DNA for the CDR3 is TGTGCCAGCAGTTTAGTCCTAGCAACAGATACGCAGTATTTT. Translation: CASSLVLATDTQYF.

The chain employs TRBV9 and TRBJ1-1; D is perhaps TRBD1 (5 bases). The CDR3 totals 12 residues. Germline V gene sequence: CDR1 SGDLS, CDR2 YYNGEE. V was pared by 4 bases and J by 4 bases, with 8 bases between. The CDR3 spells CASSPGFTEAFF. CDR3 nucleotide sequence: TGTGCCAGCAGCCCAGGGTTCACTGAAGCTTTCTTT.

The chain employs TRBV11-2 and TRBJ1-1; a possible D gene is TRBD1 (5 bases). Germline loops: CDR1 SGHAT, CDR2 FQNNGV. V dropped 5 bases and J dropped 4 bases, with 17 bases sitting between them. This CDR3 spans 15 amino acids. The CDR3 reads CASSHIRGVGTEAFF. As DNA, the CDR3 is TGTGCCAGCAGCCACATCCGGGGGGTAGGCACTGAAGCTTTCTTT.

V gene TRBV7-9 combines with J gene TRBJ2-1; 10 bases agree with TRBD2. Germline CDR1 reads SEHNR; CDR2 reads FQNEAQ (reference sequence). Losses at the gene ends were 3 bases for V and 9 bases for J; bases not matched to a gene: 5. The CDR3 totals 14 residues. The CDR3 loop is CASSFSGRSGEQFF. The CDR3 coding sequence is TGTGCCAGCAGCTTTAGCGGGAGGTCTGGTGAGCAGTTCTTC.

V and J are TRBV19 and TRBJ1-1, with a tentative D call TRBD1 (6 bases). Germline V gene data show CDR1 as LNHDA and CDR2 as SQIVND (reference sequence). This CDR3 region has 16 residues. V lost 3 bases to trimming and J lost 1 base, with 15 bases between them. CDR3 nucleotide sequence: TGTGCCAGTAGTATTTCCAGGGGCCTGGCGAACACTGAAGCTTTCTTT. It translates to CASSISRGLANTEAFF.

The chain employs TRBV11-2 and TRBJ2-5, with D possibly TRBD2 on 5 matching bases. CDR1 SGHAT and CDR2 FQNNGV come from the germline V gene. V lost 5 bases, J lost 1 base, and 8 bases lay in between. This CDR3 is built from 13 residues. The CDR3 DNA reads TGTGCCAGCAGCATTAGCGTCCAAGAGACCCAGTACTTC. Translated, it gives CASSISVQETQYF.

This sequence joins TRBV2 and TRBJ1-1; 8 bases agree with TRBD1. The trim removed 8 bases at V and 5 bases at J, leaving 13 bases unmatched. The germline CDR1 and CDR2 sequences are SNHLY and FYNNEI. The CDR3 runs 15 residues. The CDR3, as DNA: TGTGCCAGCGGGAAGGGTCAGGACAGGGTGACTGAAGCTTTCTTT. Encoded protein: CASGKGQDRVTEAFF.

V is TRBV5-1 and J is TRBJ2-1, with 10 bases matching TRBD2. This CDR3 has 17 residues. The germline V gene encodes CDR1 SGHRS and CDR2 YFSETQ. V shed 1 base and J 5 bases; nucleotides not matched to a gene: 9. The CDR3 sequence is CASSLLGLAGEHNEQFF. Written as DNA, the CDR3 is TGCGCCAGCAGCTTGCTAGGGCTAGCGGGGGAACACAATGAGCAGTTCTTC. Looking up the rest from reference TRBV5-1 and TRBJ2-1 gives the full variable domain: KAGVTQTPRYLIKTRGQQVTLSCSPISGHRSVSWYQQTPGQGLQFLFEYFSETQRNKGNFPGRFSGRQFSNSRSEMNVSTLELGDSALYLCASSLLGLAGEHNEQFFGPGTRLTVL.

The rearrangement links TRBV5-6 to TRBJ2-5; 7 bases match TRBD2. Germline V CDR1 and CDR2: SGHDT, YYEEEE. This CDR3 comprises 15 residues. Unmatched junction bases numbered 11, after V lost 4 bases and J lost 5 bases. CDR3 amino acids: CASSRTSMGGETQYF. Written as DNA, the CDR3 is TGTGCCAGCAGCCGGACTAGTATGGGTGGGGAGACCCAGTACTTC.

The rearrangement joins TRBV5-1 to TRBJ2-6; TRBD1 aligns across 8 bases. Trimming took 4 bases from V and 4 from J; bases not matched to a gene: 10. This CDR3 is 17 amino acids long. Germline lookup yields CDR1 SGHRS and CDR2 YFSETQ. The CDR3, as DNA: TGCGCCAGCAGCCTATACAGACAGGGGTCCGGGGCCAACGTCCTGACTTTC. Encoded protein: CASSLYRQGSGANVLTF.

The chain uses TRBV30 and TRBJ2-1; 8 bases map to TRBD2. V lost 2 bases and J lost 8; bases outside the gene matches: 8. The CDR3 is 14 residues long. The germline V gene has CDR1 GTSNPN and CDR2 SVGIG (reference sequence). The CDR3 sequence is CAWSKGLVYYEQFF. CDR3 bases: TGTGCCTGGAGTAAGGGACTAGTTTATTATGAGCAGTTCTTC. Combining the CDR3 with reference TRBV30 and TRBJ2-1 gives the whole variable domain SQTIHQWPATLVQPVGSPLSLECTVEGTSNPNLYWYRQAAGRGLQLLFYSVGIGQISSEVPQNLSASRPQDRQFILSSKKLLLSDSGFYLCAWSKGLVYYEQFFGPGTRLTVL.

The CDR3 nucleotides read TGCGCCAGCAGCCAAGATCGCCTAGCGGTCTACAATGAGCAGTTCTTC. Translated, it gives CASSQDRLAVYNEQFF. The rearrangement uses TRBV4-1 and TRBJ2-1, with 7 bases matching TRBD2. This CDR3 is 16 amino acids long. Germline-derived CDR1 and CDR2 are MGHRA and YSYEKL. Trimming took 0 bases from V and 3 from J; bases not matched to a gene: 5.

This chain joins TRBV4-2 and TRBJ1-6; 8 bases fit TRBD1. The CDR3 is made up of 20 amino acids. The junction had 16 bases not matched to a gene; V was cut back by 5 bases and J by 1 base. Germline V gene data show CDR1 as LGHNA and CDR2 as YNFKEQ. The CDR3 loop is CASSKSTRDRSNSYNSPLHF. CDR3 sequence (DNA): TGTGCCAGCAGCAAGTCCACCCGGGACAGGTCGAATTCCTATAATTCACCCCTCCACTTT.

The chain carries TRBV4-1 and TRBJ1-2; no clear D. This CDR3 has 15 amino acids. Germline CDR1 MGHRA, CDR2 YSYEKL. The germline V and J ends were trimmed by 4 bases and 5 bases, with 17 bases remaining between them. CDR3 in amino acids: CASSPEGFATYGYTF. In DNA, the CDR3 is TGCGCCAGCAGCCCCGAGGGTTTTGCAACTTATGGCTACACCTTC.

In DNA, the CDR3 is TGTGCCACCTACAGCAAGGCGGGGGGAACCTACAATGAGCAGTTCTTC. Residues: CATYSKAGGTYNEQFF. V usage is TRBV11-1 and J usage is TRBJ2-1, with 8 bases that match TRBD2. The CDR3 sequence is 16 residues long. Germline V lookup: CDR1 SGHAT, CDR2 FQDESV (reference sequence). The V and J ends lost 10 bases and 2 bases, in that order; junction bases with no gene match: 13.

The chain links TRBV11-2 to TRBJ2-2; D perhaps matches TRBD2 (5 bases). Trimming shortened V by 1 base and J by 11 bases, and 8 bases separated the two germline ends. Per the germline V gene, CDR1 is SGHAT and CDR2 is FQNNGV. The CDR3 covers 12 residues. CDR3 protein: CASSLGLNELFF. In DNA form, the CDR3 reads TGTGCCAGCAGCTTAGGACTAAATGAGCTGTTTTTT.

V is TRBV28 and J is TRBJ2-3, with TRBD2 identical over 14 bases. Trimming took 2 bases from V and 6 from J; bases not matched to a gene: 4. The CDR3 sequence is 16 residues long. The germline V gene encodes CDR1 MDHEN and CDR2 SYDVKM. The CDR3 sequence is CASSLGTSGSRDTQYF. Written as DNA, the CDR3 is TGTGCCAGCAGTTTAGGGACTAGCGGGAGTAGGGATACGCAGTATTTT.

The chain uses TRBV30 and TRBJ2-7; D might be TRBD1 (6 bases). The CDR3 runs 16 residues. Germline CDR1 GTSNPN, CDR2 SVGIG (reference sequence). V lost 2 bases, J lost 0 bases, and 17 bases lay in between. Written as DNA, the CDR3 is TGTGCCTGGAGTCCGAAACAGGGCGCCACCTCCTACGAGCAGTACTTC. Translated: CAWSPKQGATSYEQYF.

This chain links TRBV11-2 with TRBJ2-1, with D tentatively TRBD1 (6 bases). Trimming left V 5 bases short and J 12 bases short, with 14 bases between. This CDR3 region has 12 residues. Per germline, CDR1 SGHAT and CDR2 FQNNGV. The CDR3 sequence is CASSEGLGAQFF. The DNA for the CDR3 is TGTGCCAGCAGCGAAGGACTGGGGGCGCAGTTCTTC. Together with reference TRBV11-2 and TRBJ2-1, the CDR3 gives the full variable domain: EAGVAQSPRYKIIEKRQSVAFWCNPISGHATLYWYQQILGQGPKLLIQFQNNGVVDDSQLPKDRFSAERLKGVDSTLKIQPAKLEDSAVYLCASSEGLGAQFFGPGTRLTVL.

The chain employs TRBV29-1 and TRBJ2-1, with 9 bases matching TRBD1. The V segment lost 1 base and the J segment 4 bases; nucleotides outside the gene matches: 5. Germline-derived CDR1 and CDR2 are SQVTM and ANQGSEA. This CDR3 has 15 residues. The DNA for the CDR3 is TGCAGCGTTGAAGCTCCGGGACAGGGTTACAATGAGCAGTTCTTC. Translated: CSVEAPGQGYNEQFF.

The chain carries TRBV5-4 and TRBJ2-7; TRBD2 matches at 7 bases. Losses at the gene ends were 0 bases for V and 2 bases for J; bases not matched to a gene: 2. Germline CDR1 is SGHNT and CDR2 is YYREEE (reference sequence). The CDR3 has 14 amino acids. The CDR3 nucleotides are TGTGCCAGCAGCTTGGGCGGGAGCCCCTACGAGCAGTACTTC. As protein: CASSLGGSPYEQYF. Looking up the rest from reference TRBV5-4 and TRBJ2-7 gives the full variable domain: ETGVTQSPTHLIKTRGQQVTLRCSSQSGHNTVSWYQQALGQGPQFIFQYYREEENGRGNFPPRFSGLQFPNYSSELNVNALELDDSALYLCASSLGGSPYEQYFGPGTRLTVT.

This rearrangement joins TRBV2 to TRBJ2-7; maybe TRBD1 (5 bases). Germline values: CDR1 SNHLY, CDR2 FYNNEI. The CDR3 spans 12 residues. The V end was cut by 5 bases, the J end by 5 bases, with 10 bases between. The CDR3 nucleotides are TGTGCCAGCAGTCACAGGTCGAACGAGCAGTACTTC. It encodes CASSHRSNEQYF.

The gene calls are TRBV5-1 and TRBJ1-6; a weak D match, TRBD1 (6 bases). CDR1 is SGHRS and CDR2 is YFSETQ in the germline V gene. The ends were cut back, 2 bases at V and 5 bases at J, with 8 bases in the middle. The CDR3 loop spans 14 amino acids. The chain's CDR3 is CASSLSGDNSPLHF. CDR3 coding DNA: TGCGCCAGCAGCTTATCAGGGGATAATTCACCCCTCCACTTT.

The chain recombines TRBV19 with TRBJ1-5, with D possibly being TRBD1 (6 bases). In germline, CDR1 is LNHDA, CDR2 SQIVND (reference sequence). Trimming pared 3 bases from V and 6 bases from J, leaving 21 bases between. The CDR3 loop spans 17 amino acids. The CDR3 region has the DNA TGTGCCAGTAGTATCGTGGACAGCGACCGTGCCCTTCAGCCCCAGCATTTT. Residues: CASSIVDSDRALQPQHF.